Listed below are T cell receptor beta chains from one sample, sequenced in a study of T cells in Graves' hyperthyroidism and ophthalmopathy. TCRdb recomputed calls from the multiplex PCR reads with MiXCR, one row per CDR3 protein. The table includes under 350,000 distinct CDR3 sequences, 18% detected once. The sample was blood. The receptors were gathered from a woman aged 50 to 60 with Graves' hyperthyroidism. CDR3s include the opening cysteine and the closing phenylalanine or tryptophan. The order of the fields is clone size, J gene, D gene, V gene, CDR3 length, CDR3 protein, CDR3 DNA. A D gene is named only where the DNA matches it firmly. Size is stated for part of the rows, as once, few or many counts, or as a class when the clone is expanded.

abundance: -; j_gene: TRBJ2-2; d_gene: TRBD2; v_gene: TRBV6-1; len: 17; CDR3aa: CASRAPLGGGNTGELFF; CDR3nt: TGTGCCAGCAGAGCCCCCTTGGGCGGGGGGAACACCGGGGAGCTGTTTTTT
abundance: -; j_gene: TRBJ2-2; d_gene: TRBD1; v_gene: TRBV27; len: 16; CDR3aa: CASSSTGGAYTGELFF; CDR3nt: TGTGCCAGCAGTTCTACAGGGGGCGCCTACACCGGGGAGCTGTTTTTT
abundance: many; j_gene: TRBJ1-1; d_gene: TRBD1; v_gene: TRBV12-3/TRBV12-4; len: 15; CDR3aa: CASSPRTGPNTEAFF; CDR3nt: TGTGCCAGCAGTCCTCGGACAGGACCTAACACTGAAGCTTTCTTT
abundance: -; j_gene: TRBJ2-1; d_gene: TRBD1; v_gene: TRBV6-2/TRBV6-3; len: 20; CDR3aa: CPSRTEGRTGATTGYNEQFF; CDR3nt: TGTCCCAGCAGGACAGAGGGTCGGACAGGAGCGACTACGGGGTACAATGAGCAGTTCTTC
abundance: -; j_gene: TRBJ2-3; d_gene: TRBD2; v_gene: TRBV6-2/TRBV6-3; len: 17; CDR3aa: CASSPSASGGITDTQYF; CDR3nt: TGTGCCAGCTCACCATCGGCAAGCGGGGGAATCACAGATACGCAGTATTTT
abundance: few; j_gene: TRBJ2-1; d_gene: -; v_gene: TRBV9; len: 13; CDR3aa: CASSVSVRSEQFF; CDR3nt: TGTGCCAGCAGCGTATCTGTCCGGAGTGAGCAGTTCTTC
abundance: -; j_gene: TRBJ2-1; d_gene: TRBD2; v_gene: TRBV30; len: 13; CDR3aa: CAWSGLAKNEQFF; CDR3nt: TGTGCCTGGAGCGGACTAGCGAAGAATGAGCAGTTCTTC
abundance: many; j_gene: TRBJ1-1; d_gene: TRBD1; v_gene: TRBV28; len: 14; CDR3aa: CASSPPPGGSEAFF; CDR3nt: TGTGCCAGCAGTCCCCCCCCAGGGGGATCTGAAGCTTTCTTT
abundance: many; j_gene: TRBJ2-7; d_gene: -; v_gene: TRBV7-3; len: 13; CDR3aa: CASSPMSGNEQYF; CDR3nt: TGTGCCAGCAGCCCAATGAGTGGAAACGAGCAGTACTTC
abundance: many; j_gene: TRBJ2-1; d_gene: -; v_gene: TRBV18; len: 14; CDR3aa: CASSPSLQVREQFF; CDR3nt: TGTGCCAGCTCACCGAGCTTACAGGTGCGTGAGCAGTTCTTC
abundance: many; j_gene: TRBJ1-1; d_gene: -; v_gene: TRBV11-1; len: 15; CDR3aa: CASSPEVGFNTEAFF; CDR3nt: TGTGCCAGCAGCCCCGAGGTAGGATTTAACACTGAAGCTTTCTTT
abundance: many; j_gene: TRBJ2-1; d_gene: -; v_gene: TRBV11-2; len: 13; CDR3aa: CASSFGQGNEQFF; CDR3nt: TGTGCCAGCAGCTTCGGGCAGGGCAATGAGCAGTTCTTC
abundance: many; j_gene: TRBJ2-5; d_gene: -; v_gene: TRBV11-2; len: 17; CDR3aa: CASSLLSTGGSQETQYF; CDR3nt: TGTGCCAGCAGCTTACTGTCCACTGGGGGCAGCCAAGAGACCCAGTACTTC
abundance: -; j_gene: TRBJ2-5; d_gene: TRBD2; v_gene: TRBV27; len: 15; CDR3aa: CASSPTSSSQETQYF; CDR3nt: TGTGCCAGCAGCCCGACTAGCTCGTCGCAAGAGACCCAGTACTTC
abundance: -; j_gene: TRBJ2-3; d_gene: TRBD2; v_gene: TRBV14; len: 17; CDR3aa: CASSHGRGLGVMDTQYF; CDR3nt: TGTGCCAGCAGCCATGGGCGGGGACTAGGAGTAATGGATACGCAGTATTTT
abundance: few; j_gene: TRBJ2-1; d_gene: TRBD1; v_gene: TRBV10-1; len: 14; CDR3aa: CASSDRQGYNEQFF; CDR3nt: TGCGCCAGCAGTGACCGACAGGGCTACAATGAGCAGTTCTTC
abundance: once; j_gene: TRBJ2-6; d_gene: TRBD2; v_gene: TRBV9; len: 19; CDR3aa: CASSLRVGGELSGANVLTF; CDR3nt: TGTGCCAGCAGCCTAAGGGTTGGGGGGGAACTCTCTGGGGCCAACGTCCTGACTTTC
abundance: -; j_gene: TRBJ2-5; d_gene: TRBD1; v_gene: TRBV20-1; len: 12; CDR3aa: CSARAQGETQYF; CDR3nt: TGCAGTGCTAGAGCACAGGGGGAGACCCAGTACTTC
abundance: few; j_gene: TRBJ1-6; d_gene: TRBD1; v_gene: TRBV2; len: 13; CDR3aa: CASIRTGDSPLHF; CDR3nt: TGTGCCAGCATTAGGACAGGGGATTCACCCCTCCACTTT
abundance: few; j_gene: TRBJ1-2; d_gene: -; v_gene: TRBV5-1; len: 12; CDR3aa: CASSLEANGYTF; CDR3nt: TGCGCCAGCAGCTTGGAGGCGAATGGCTACACCTTC
abundance: many; j_gene: TRBJ1-1; d_gene: TRBD1; v_gene: TRBV3-1; len: 16; CDR3aa: CASSQIGQGAGTEAFF; CDR3nt: TGTGCCAGCAGCCAAATCGGACAGGGGGCTGGCACTGAAGCTTTCTTT
abundance: -; j_gene: TRBJ2-1; d_gene: -; v_gene: TRBV10-3; len: 15; CDR3aa: CAISKAGTQDNEQFF; CDR3nt: TGTGCCATCAGCAAGGCCGGGACCCAAGACAATGAGCAGTTCTTC
abundance: few; j_gene: TRBJ2-2; d_gene: TRBD2; v_gene: TRBV3-1; len: 13; CDR3aa: CASTSGLVGELFF; CDR3nt: TGTGCCAGCACCTCGGGACTAGTGGGGGAGCTGTTTTTT
abundance: many; j_gene: TRBJ2-7; d_gene: -; v_gene: TRBV5-1; len: 16; CDR3aa: CASSLGRGGGSYEQYF; CDR3nt: TGCGCCAGCAGCCTAGGACGCGGAGGGGGATCCTACGAGCAGTACTTC
abundance: many; j_gene: TRBJ1-1; d_gene: TRBD1; v_gene: TRBV2; len: 15; CDR3aa: CASSGVLTGGTEAFF; CDR3nt: TGTGCCAGCAGTGGAGTTCTTACAGGGGGCACTGAAGCTTTCTTT
abundance: few; j_gene: TRBJ2-1; d_gene: -; v_gene: TRBV20-1; len: 13; CDR3aa: CSAPTYRNNEQFF; CDR3nt: TGCAGTGCACCAACGTACCGGAACAATGAGCAGTTCTTC
abundance: -; j_gene: TRBJ1-2; d_gene: -; v_gene: TRBV3-1; len: 14; CDR3aa: CASSPTDSGYGYTF; CDR3nt: TGTGCCAGCAGCCCAACGGACAGCGGGTATGGCTACACCTTC
abundance: -; j_gene: TRBJ2-2; d_gene: TRBD2; v_gene: TRBV11-3; len: 15; CDR3aa: CASSTGLGTAGELFF; CDR3nt: TGTGCCAGCAGCACGGGACTAGGGACCGCCGGGGAGCTGTTTTTT
abundance: many; j_gene: TRBJ1-5; d_gene: TRBD1; v_gene: TRBV30; len: 15; CDR3aa: CAWSQGGNSNQPQHF; CDR3nt: TGTGCCTGGAGTCAGGGGGGGAATAGCAATCAGCCCCAGCATTTT